A single sample gave rise to the 27 T cell receptor beta chains below, sequenced in a study of technical replicates of blood from several donors. The table came from immunoSEQ multiplex PCR; TCRdb's copy has only in-frame clones and leaves some out. The data contain 75,000 to 95,000 clones, about 96% of them singletons. The specimen sequenced was T cells isolated from PBMCs. Receptors originate from a human donor in good health.

The V gene is TRBV13, the J gene TRBJ2-7; 12 nucleotides agree with TRBD2. V was pared by 5 bases and J by 4 bases, with 6 bases of the junction left unmatched. The germline gives CDR1 PRHDT, CDR2 FYEKMQ (reference sequence). The CDR3 runs 15 residues. The CDR3 spells CASSPTSGGKYEQYF. Written as DNA, the CDR3 is TGTGCCAGCAGCCCGACTAGCGGGGGAAAATACGAGCAGTACTTC.

The rearrangement joins TRBV28 to TRBJ1-2, with 7 bases identical to TRBD1. The V gene's germline CDR1 is MDHEN and CDR2 SYDVKM. This CDR3 is 15 amino acids long. The V gene end was trimmed by 3 bases and the J gene end by 3 bases; junction bases not matched to a gene: 7. The CDR3 region is CASSFLTTGDYGYTF. The CDR3 coding sequence is TGTGCCAGCAGTTTTCTTACCACAGGGGACTATGGCTACACCTTC.

This chain connects TRBV5-4 to TRBJ2-1; 9 bases align to TRBD2. The J segment lost 5 bases and the V segment lost 2 bases, leaving 5 bases of the junction unmatched. Germline lookup yields CDR1 SGHNT and CDR2 YYREEE (reference sequence). The CDR3 has 15 amino acids. This CDR3 reads CASSFRAGGNNEQFF. The DNA of the CDR3 is TGTGCCAGCAGCTTTCGTGCGGGGGGGAACAATGAGCAGTTCTTC.

The sample holds a few counts of this clone. The rearrangement uses TRBV30 and TRBJ1-1; D uncertain. CDR1 and CDR2 (germline): GTSNPN, SVGIG (reference sequence). V lost 5 bases and J lost 5, with 6 bases in between. CDR3 length equals 10 residues. The chain's CDR3 is CAWAGTEAFF. The CDR3 nucleotides are TGTGCCTGGGCCGGGACTGAAGCTTTCTTT.

The rearrangement joins TRBV19 to TRBJ1-2; the D gene is possibly TRBD1 (6 bases). CDR3 length equals 15 residues. V lost 2 bases to trimming and J lost 4 bases, with 14 bases between them. Germline-derived CDR1 and CDR2 are LNHDA and SQIVND (reference sequence). CDR3 in amino acids: CASSITRGAVYGYTF. The CDR3, as DNA: TGTGCCAGTAGTATAACTCGGGGGGCCGTCTATGGCTACACCTTC.

This clone has just one count. The J gene is TRBJ2-7, the V gene TRBV10-1; TRBD2 matches 9 bases. The CDR3 covers 14 residues. Germline assignment: CDR1 WNHNN and CDR2 SYGVQD (reference sequence). Trimming took 1 base from V and 6 from J; bases not matched to a gene: 4. The CDR3 DNA is TGCGCCAGCAGTGAGTTGGGACTAGCAAGCGAGCAGTACTTC. It specifies CASSELGLASEQYF.

In its sample, this clone was seen once. This chain uses TRBV5-8 with TRBJ1-1, with no clear D. Germline lookup yields CDR1 SGHTS and CDR2 YDEGEE. The CDR3 runs 11 residues. The germline V and J ends were trimmed by 5 bases and 1 base, with 3 bases remaining between them. The CDR3 sequence is CASSQNTEAFF. The CDR3 region has the DNA TGTGCCAGCAGTCAGAACACTGAAGCTTTCTTT.

J is TRBJ2-7 and V is TRBV5-1, with 9 bases identical to TRBD1. The CDR3 totals 15 residues. V trimming: 1 base; J trimming: 3 bases; junction bases outside the gene matches: 5. The germline V gene encodes CDR1 SGHRS and CDR2 YFSETQ. CDR3 loop: CASSLRGTGIYEQYF. For the CDR3, the DNA is TGCGCCAGCAGCTTGAGGGGGACAGGGATCTACGAGCAGTACTTC.

V and J are TRBV11-1 and TRBJ1-4; possible D gene TRBD1, 6 bases. CDR1 and CDR2 (germline): SGHAT, FQDESV (reference sequence). V shed 4 bases and J shed 0 bases, with 15 bases lying between them. The CDR3 is 17 residues long. Here the CDR3 reads CASSSGGQKTTNEKLFF. CDR3 in DNA: TGTGCCAGCAGCTCCGGGGGGCAGAAGACAACTAATGAAAAACTGTTTTTT. Together with reference TRBV11-1 and TRBJ1-4, the CDR3 gives the full variable domain: EAEVAQSPRYKITEKSQAVAFWCDPISGHATLYWYRQILGQGPELLVQFQDESVVDDSQLPKDRFSAERLKGVDSTLKIQPAELGDSAMYLCASSSGGQKTTNEKLFFGSGTQLSVL.

The rearrangement joins TRBV11-3 to TRBJ2-1, with a weak D call TRBD1 (5 bases). Between the trimmed V and J ends, which lost 5 bases and 6 bases, there was a span of 17 bases. The CDR3 is made up of 15 amino acids. Germline V gene lookup returns CDR1 SGHNT and CDR2 YENEEA. This CDR3 is CASSLPYPTGNEQFF. In nucleotides, the CDR3 is TGTGCCAGCAGCCTTCCTTACCCCACAGGCAATGAGCAGTTCTTC.

This rearrangement joins TRBV10-2 to TRBJ1-1; 12 nucleotides line up with TRBD1. The CDR3 has 15 amino acids. CDR1 and CDR2 (germline): WSHSY, SAAADI. V was clipped by 3 bases and J by 3 bases; unmatched bases: 2. Here the CDR3 reads CASSDGTGGHTEAFF. The DNA for the CDR3 is TGCGCCAGCAGTGATGGGACAGGGGGCCACACTGAAGCTTTCTTT.

The chain couples TRBV10-3 to TRBJ2-1; a possible D gene is TRBD2 (6 bases). The CDR3 runs to 15 residues. The germline CDR1 and CDR2 sequences are ENHRY and SYGVKD. V was clipped by 4 bases and J by 5 bases, with 15 bases between them. Here the CDR3 reads CAISVPGRGNNEQFF. CDR3 nucleotide sequence: TGTGCCATCAGTGTCCCCGGGAGAGGAAACAATGAGCAGTTCTTC.

The rearrangement links TRBV6-1 to TRBJ2-7, with no clear D. Trimming removed 10 bases from V and 0 bases from J, with 13 bases in between. The CDR3 totals 13 residues. Germline values: CDR1 MNHNS, CDR2 SASEGT. CDR3 coding DNA: TGTGCCATCGATAGTACTGTCTCCTACGAGCAGTACTTC. Its translation: CAIDSTVSYEQYF.

The chain joins TRBV4-1 to TRBJ2-7, with 8 bases identical to TRBD1. Germline assignment: CDR1 MGHRA and CDR2 YSYEKL. CDR3 length: 16 amino acids. J gave up 7 bases and V 4 bases, and 15 bases lay outside the gene matches. CDR3 protein: CASSLSRTGTSGEQYF. The CDR3 DNA reads as TGCGCCAGCAGCCTCTCCCGGACAGGGACCTCGGGGGAGCAGTACTTC.

The CDR3 region is CASSSYTATGLLGAEQYF. The CDR3 nucleotides read TGTGCCAGCAGTTCCTATACTGCGACAGGACTTCTTGGGGCCGAGCAGTACTTC. V usage is TRBV28 and J usage is TRBJ2-7, with D possibly being TRBD1 (6 bases). This CDR3 is built from 18 residues. Germline V CDR1 and CDR2: MDHEN, SYDVKM. V shed 4 bases and J shed 6 bases, with 28 bases lying between them.

This rearrangement joins TRBV6-1 to TRBJ1-5; D may be TRBD1 (5 bases). V shed 1 base and J shed 2 bases, with 9 bases lying between them. This CDR3 comprises 15 residues. CDR1 and CDR2 from the germline V gene are MNHNS and SASEGT. The DNA for the CDR3 is TGTGCCAGCAGTGAAGTTGGAGGGGGCAATCAGCCCCAGCATTTT. Its protein is CASSEVGGGNQPQHF.

The J gene is TRBJ2-1, the V gene TRBV7-6; 13 nucleotides match TRBD2. This CDR3 has 17 residues. CDR1 is SGHVS and CDR2 is FNYEAQ in the germline V gene. Trimming cost V 5 bases and J 6 bases; bases outside gene matches: 10. The CDR3 reads CASSGHGLAGARNEQFF. For the CDR3, the DNA is TGTGCCAGCAGCGGACACGGACTAGCGGGAGCTCGCAATGAGCAGTTCTTC.

CDR3 sequence: CASNDGETQYF. The CDR3 coding sequence is TGTGCCAGCAACGACGGGGAGACCCAGTACTTC. This chain uses TRBV6-5 with TRBJ2-5; no clear D gene. The CDR3 is 11 residues long. V was pared by 7 bases and J by 5 bases, with 8 bases between. Germline loops: CDR1 MNHEY, CDR2 SVGAGI.

The chain couples TRBV19 to TRBJ2-7; 10 bases line up with TRBD2. There are 15 residues in the CDR3. CDR1 LNHDA and CDR2 SQIVND come from the germline V gene (reference sequence). Trimming removed 1 base from V and 3 bases from J; junction bases left unmatched: 3. CDR3 in amino acids: CASSIALAGVYEQYF. CDR3 sequence (DNA): TGTGCCAGTAGTATAGCCCTAGCGGGAGTCTACGAGCAGTACTTC.

The genes are TRBV2 and TRBJ2-3, with 8 bases identical to TRBD2. With 4 bases clipped from V and 5 bases from J, the junction kept 11 bases outside the gene matches. Germline CDR1 reads SNHLY; CDR2 reads FYNNEI. This CDR3 region has 16 residues. CDR3 loop: CASSGGAAGGLDTQYF. DNA for the CDR3: TGTGCCAGCAGTGGGGGGGCGGCGGGAGGATTAGATACGCAGTATTTT.

The V and J genes are TRBV9 and TRBJ1-1, with a tentative D call TRBD1 (6 bases). The CDR3 covers 14 residues. Germline-derived CDR1 and CDR2 are SGDLS and YYNGEE. V lost 0 bases and J lost 7, with 13 bases in between. The CDR3 protein is CASSVDPGGGEAFF. For the CDR3, the DNA is TGTGCCAGCAGCGTAGATCCGGGAGGGGGTGAAGCTTTCTTT.

J is TRBJ2-7 and V is TRBV19; possibly TRBD2 for D (5 bases). V lost 1 base and J 3 bases, leaving 13 bases between the germline ends. The CDR3 has 15 residues. Germline V gene lookup returns CDR1 LNHDA and CDR2 SQIVND (reference sequence). As DNA, the CDR3 is TGTGCCAGTAGTATAGCGGGATCCTTCAGCTACGAGCAGTACTTC. Translating gives CASSIAGSFSYEQYF.

The V and J genes are TRBV30 and TRBJ2-2, with D possibly being TRBD2 (7 bases). CDR1 is GTSNPN and CDR2 is SVGIG in the germline V gene (reference sequence). V lost 5 bases and J 0 bases, leaving 13 bases between the germline ends. CDR3 length: 15 amino acids. The CDR3 spells CAWGTGGTNTGELFF. For the CDR3, the DNA is TGTGCCTGGGGCACGGGGGGCACGAACACCGGGGAGCTGTTTTTT.

The chain couples TRBV19 to TRBJ2-7, with TRBD1 matching over 8 bases. The CDR3 covers 15 residues. The V and J ends lost 5 bases and 7 bases, in that order; junction bases with no gene match: 13. From germline, CDR1 is LNHDA and CDR2 SQIVND (reference sequence). The CDR3 sequence is CASSPVRQGPREQYF. DNA for the CDR3: TGTGCCAGTAGTCCGGTAAGACAGGGGCCGAGGGAGCAGTACTTC. Supplemented by reference TRBV19 and TRBJ2-7, the full variable domain reads DGGITQSPKYLFRKEGQNVTLSCEQNLNHDAMYWYRQDPGQGLRLIYYSQIVNDFQKGDIAEGYSVSREKKESFPLTVTSAQKNPTAFYLCASSPVRQGPREQYFGPGTRLTVT.

CDR3 nucleotide sequence: TGTGCCAGCTCGCCTGGACAGGGGGCCCATGGCTACACCTTC. It yields the protein CASSPGQGAHGYTF. V gene TRBV18 combines with J gene TRBJ1-2; TRBD1 matches at 11 bases. With V trimmed by 6 bases and J by 6 bases, 6 bases remained unmatched. Germline assignment: CDR1 KGHSH and CDR2 LQKENI. The CDR3 is 14 residues long.

This clone was picked up a small number of times. The J gene is TRBJ2-3, the V gene TRBV4-2; 13 nucleotides align to TRBD2. Germline V gives CDR1 LGHNA, CDR2 YNFKEQ. V trimming: 4 bases; J trimming: 7 bases; junction bases outside the gene matches: 11. The CDR3 runs to 17 residues. Here the CDR3 reads CASSPGDTSGGANTQYF. The DNA for the CDR3 is TGTGCCAGCAGCCCCGGGGATACTAGCGGGGGGGCCAATACGCAGTATTTT.

This sequence joins TRBV5-1 and TRBJ2-1; 14 bases are shared with TRBD2. CDR1 and CDR2 (germline): SGHRS, YFSETQ. The V gene end was trimmed by 4 bases and the J gene end by 3 bases; junction bases not matched to a gene: 6. This CDR3 has 17 amino acids. The CDR3 DNA sequence: TGCGCCAGCAGCGGGGGACTAGCGGGAGAAATCTACAATGAGCAGTTCTTC. Protein product: CASSGGLAGEIYNEQFF.